These 4 T cell receptor beta chains were all obtained from the same sample, sequenced in a study of ipilimumab plus nivolumab after autologous stem cell transplantation. Repertoires were generated with immunoSEQ multiplex PCR, while TCRdb's copy carries only in-frame clones and drops some. The table lists 15,000 to 20,000 clones, approximately 81% of them singletons, with about 23% in the top ten. The sequencing here drew on PBMCs, taken in a trial of ipilimumab plus nivolumab as post-transplant consolidation. The origin of the receptors is a male donor with diffuse large B-cell lymphoma.

The table lists this clone with a few counts. The V call is TRBV7-3, the J call TRBJ1-3; 7 positions agree with TRBD1. CDR3 length equals 14 residues. Germline assignment: CDR1 SGHTA and CDR2 FQGTGA. V lost 5 bases and J lost 4; bases outside the gene matches: 5. Written as DNA, the CDR3 is TGTGCCAGCAGCCCGACAGGGTCCGGAAACACCATATATTTT. This translates into CASSPTGSGNTIYF.

The chain has TRBV5-4 and TRBJ1-3, with 8 positions matching TRBD1. In germline, CDR1 is SGHNT, CDR2 YYREEE (reference sequence). The CDR3 spans 17 residues. The trim removed 4 bases at V and 2 bases at J, leaving 11 bases unmatched. CDR3 amino acids: CASSRDRGLSTGNTIYF. CDR3 nucleotides: TGTGCCAGCAGCCGCGACAGGGGCCTAAGTACTGGAAACACCATATATTTT.

This chain uses TRBV7-2 with TRBJ1-4; D is uncertain. The CDR3 is 13 residues long. The V and J ends lost 2 bases and 6 bases respectively, with 7 bases between them. Germline V gene lookup returns CDR1 SGHTA and CDR2 FQGNSA. The CDR3 region has the DNA TGTGCCAGCAGCTTATTCACGGATGAAAAACTGTTTTTT. This gives the protein CASSLFTDEKLFF.

The chain has TRBV5-3 and TRBJ2-7; 12 nucleotides line up with TRBD2. TRBV5-3 is marked as an open reading frame, function uncertain. The V gene end was trimmed by 8 bases and the J gene end by 10 bases; junction bases not matched to a gene: 16. The length of the CDR3 is 15 residues. The CDR3 nucleotides read TGTGCCAGCAGCGAACAACCCGGGACTAGCGGGTCCCAGTACTTC. Its protein is CASSEQPGTSGSQYF.